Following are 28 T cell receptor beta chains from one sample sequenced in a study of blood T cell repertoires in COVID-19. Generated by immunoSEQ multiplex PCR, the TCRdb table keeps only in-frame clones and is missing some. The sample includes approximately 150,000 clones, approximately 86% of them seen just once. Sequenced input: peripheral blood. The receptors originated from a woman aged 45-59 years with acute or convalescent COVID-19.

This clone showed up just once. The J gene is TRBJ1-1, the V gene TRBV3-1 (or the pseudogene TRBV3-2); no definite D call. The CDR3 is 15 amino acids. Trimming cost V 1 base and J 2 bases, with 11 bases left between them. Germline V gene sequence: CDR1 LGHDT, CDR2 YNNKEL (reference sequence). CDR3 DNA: TGTGCCAGCAGCCAAGCTCCAGGCTTAAACACTGAAGCTTTCTTT. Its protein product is CASSQAPGLNTEAFF.

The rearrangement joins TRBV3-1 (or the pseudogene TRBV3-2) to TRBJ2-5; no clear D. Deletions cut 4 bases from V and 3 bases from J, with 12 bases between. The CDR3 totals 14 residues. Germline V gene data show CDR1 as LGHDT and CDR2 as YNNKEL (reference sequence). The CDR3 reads CASSPDSREETQYF. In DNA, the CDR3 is TGTGCCAGCAGCCCAGATTCCCGAGAAGAGACCCAGTACTTC.

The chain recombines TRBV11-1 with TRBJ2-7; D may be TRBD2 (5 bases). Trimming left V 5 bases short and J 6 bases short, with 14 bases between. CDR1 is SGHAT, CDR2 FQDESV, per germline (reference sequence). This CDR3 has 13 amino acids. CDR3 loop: CASSPVGLSEQYF. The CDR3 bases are TGTGCCAGCAGCCCGGTTGGACTGAGCGAGCAGTACTTC.

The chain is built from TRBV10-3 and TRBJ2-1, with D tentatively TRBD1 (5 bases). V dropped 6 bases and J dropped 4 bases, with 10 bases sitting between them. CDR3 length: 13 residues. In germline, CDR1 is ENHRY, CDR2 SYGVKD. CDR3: CAIRDDRYNEQFF. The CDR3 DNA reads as TGTGCCATCAGAGACGACAGATACAATGAGCAGTTCTTC.

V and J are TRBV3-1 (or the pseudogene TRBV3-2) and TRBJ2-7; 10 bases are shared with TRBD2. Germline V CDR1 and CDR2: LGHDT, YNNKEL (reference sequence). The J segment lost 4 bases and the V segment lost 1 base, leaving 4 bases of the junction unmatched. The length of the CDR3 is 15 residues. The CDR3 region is CASSQGQLAGYEQYF. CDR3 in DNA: TGTGCCAGCAGCCAAGGTCAACTAGCGGGGTACGAGCAGTACTTC.

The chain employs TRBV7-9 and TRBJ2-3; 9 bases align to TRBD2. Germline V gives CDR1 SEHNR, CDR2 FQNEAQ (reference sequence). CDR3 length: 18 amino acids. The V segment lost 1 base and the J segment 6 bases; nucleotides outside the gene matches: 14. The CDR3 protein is CASSLGPGLATTGDTQYF. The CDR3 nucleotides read TGTGCCAGCAGCTTAGGGCCGGGACTAGCTACTACCGGGGATACGCAGTATTTT.

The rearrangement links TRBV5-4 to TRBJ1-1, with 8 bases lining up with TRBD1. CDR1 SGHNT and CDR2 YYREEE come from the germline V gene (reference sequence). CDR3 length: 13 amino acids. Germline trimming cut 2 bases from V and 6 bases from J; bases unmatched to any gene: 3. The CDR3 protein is CASSFPGQAEAFF. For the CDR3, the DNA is TGTGCCAGCAGCTTCCCGGGACAGGCTGAAGCTTTCTTT.

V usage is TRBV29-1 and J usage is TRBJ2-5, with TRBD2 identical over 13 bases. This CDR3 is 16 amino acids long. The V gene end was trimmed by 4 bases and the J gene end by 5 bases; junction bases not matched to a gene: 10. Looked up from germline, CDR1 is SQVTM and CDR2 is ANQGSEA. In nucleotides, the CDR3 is TGCAGCGTTGGAGACCTGACTAGCGGGAGGAGCGAGACCCAGTACTTC. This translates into CSVGDLTSGRSETQYF.

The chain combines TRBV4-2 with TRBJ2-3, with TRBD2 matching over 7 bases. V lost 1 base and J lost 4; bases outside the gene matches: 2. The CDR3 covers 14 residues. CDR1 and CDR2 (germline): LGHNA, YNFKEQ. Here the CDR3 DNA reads TGTGCCAGCAGCCAAGGGGGGAGGGCAGATACGCAGTATTTT. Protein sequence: CASSQGGRADTQYF.

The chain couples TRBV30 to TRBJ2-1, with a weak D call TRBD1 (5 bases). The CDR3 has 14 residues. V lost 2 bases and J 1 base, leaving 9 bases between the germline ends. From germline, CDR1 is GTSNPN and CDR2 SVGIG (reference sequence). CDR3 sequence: CAWSLGLSYNEQFF. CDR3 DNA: TGTGCCTGGAGTTTGGGGCTATCCTACAATGAGCAGTTCTTC.

The CDR3 DNA is TGCGCCAGCAGATTGACTTCCTACTCCTACAATGAGCAGTTCTTC. Translating gives CASRLTSYSYNEQFF. The chain uses TRBV10-1 and TRBJ2-1; no definite D call. Germline CDR1 is WNHNN and CDR2 is SYGVQD (reference sequence). The CDR3 is 15 residues long. Deletions cut 6 bases from V and 0 bases from J, with 12 bases between.

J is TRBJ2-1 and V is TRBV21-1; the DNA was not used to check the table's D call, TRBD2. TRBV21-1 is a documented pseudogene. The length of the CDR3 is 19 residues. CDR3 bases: TGTGCCAGCAGCAAGACAGCACCTCCGACTAGTCGCACCTACAATGAGCAGTTCTTC. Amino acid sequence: CASSKTAPPTSRTYNEQFF.

For the CDR3, the DNA is TGTGCCACCCGGGACAGGGGGCAATCATTGCCCCAGCATTTT. Protein product: CATRDRGQSLPQHF. The chain recombines TRBV19 with TRBJ1-5; 12 nucleotides agree with TRBD1. The germline gives CDR1 LNHDA, CDR2 SQIVND (reference sequence). The CDR3 extends over 14 amino acids. V was pared by 10 bases and J by 9 bases, with 10 bases of the junction left unmatched.

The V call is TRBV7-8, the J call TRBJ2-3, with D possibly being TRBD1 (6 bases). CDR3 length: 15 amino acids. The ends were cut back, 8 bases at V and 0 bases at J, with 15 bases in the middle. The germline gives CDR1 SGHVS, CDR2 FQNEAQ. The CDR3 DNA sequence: TGTGCCAGCTTGGGGGCGGGCTCTAGCACAGATACGCAGTATTTT. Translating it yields CASLGAGSSTDTQYF.

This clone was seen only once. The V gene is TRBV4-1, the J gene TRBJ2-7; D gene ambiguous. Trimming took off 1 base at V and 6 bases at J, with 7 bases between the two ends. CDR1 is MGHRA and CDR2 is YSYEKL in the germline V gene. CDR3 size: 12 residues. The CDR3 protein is CASSQVVVEQYF. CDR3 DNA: TGCGCCAGCAGCCAAGTAGTAGTCGAGCAGTACTTC.

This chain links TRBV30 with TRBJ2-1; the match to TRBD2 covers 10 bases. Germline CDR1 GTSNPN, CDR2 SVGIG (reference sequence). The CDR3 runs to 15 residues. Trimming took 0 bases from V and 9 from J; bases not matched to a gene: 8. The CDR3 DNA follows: TGTGCCTGGAGTGTAGCGGGGGGGCCACTCTCTGAGCAGTTCTTC. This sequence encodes CAWSVAGGPLSEQFF.

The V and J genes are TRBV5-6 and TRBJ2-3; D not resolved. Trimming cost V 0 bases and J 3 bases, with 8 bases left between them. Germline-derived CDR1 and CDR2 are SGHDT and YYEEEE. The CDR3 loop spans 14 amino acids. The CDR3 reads CASSLDLQTDTQYF. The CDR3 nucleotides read TGTGCCAGCAGCTTGGATTTACAGACAGATACGCAGTATTTT.

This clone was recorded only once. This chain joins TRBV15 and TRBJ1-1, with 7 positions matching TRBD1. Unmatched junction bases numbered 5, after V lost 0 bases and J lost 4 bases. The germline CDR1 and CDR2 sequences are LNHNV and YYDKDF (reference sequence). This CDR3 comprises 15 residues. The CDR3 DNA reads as TGTGCCACCAGCAGAGAGGGCAGGGGGTTCACTGAAGCTTTCTTT. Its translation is CATSREGRGFTEAFF.

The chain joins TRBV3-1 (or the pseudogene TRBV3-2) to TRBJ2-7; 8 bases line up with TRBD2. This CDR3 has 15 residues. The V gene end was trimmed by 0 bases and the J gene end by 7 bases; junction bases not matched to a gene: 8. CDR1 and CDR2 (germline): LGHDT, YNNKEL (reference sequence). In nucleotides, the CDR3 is TGTGCCAGCAGCCAAGATCCAGGACTAGCTCGAGAGCAGTACTTC. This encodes CASSQDPGLAREQYF.

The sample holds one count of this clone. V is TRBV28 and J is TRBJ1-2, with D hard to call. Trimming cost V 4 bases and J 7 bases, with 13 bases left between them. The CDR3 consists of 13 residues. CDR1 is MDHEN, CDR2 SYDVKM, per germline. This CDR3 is CASSSVIRGGYTF. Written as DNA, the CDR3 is TGTGCCAGCAGTTCGGTAATTCGAGGTGGCTACACCTTC.

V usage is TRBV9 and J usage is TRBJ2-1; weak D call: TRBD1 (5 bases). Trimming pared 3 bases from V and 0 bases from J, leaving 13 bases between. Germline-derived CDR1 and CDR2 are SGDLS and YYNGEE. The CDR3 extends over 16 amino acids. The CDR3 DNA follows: TGTGCCAGCAGCGCTAGACAGCCGAGCTCCTACAATGAGCAGTTCTTC. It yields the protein CASSARQPSSYNEQFF. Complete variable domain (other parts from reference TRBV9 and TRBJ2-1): DSGVTQTPKHLITATGQRVTLRCSPRSGDLSVYWYQQSLDQGLQFLIQYYNGEERAKGNILERFSAQQFPDLHSELNLSSLELGDSALYFCASSARQPSSYNEQFFGPGTRLTVL.

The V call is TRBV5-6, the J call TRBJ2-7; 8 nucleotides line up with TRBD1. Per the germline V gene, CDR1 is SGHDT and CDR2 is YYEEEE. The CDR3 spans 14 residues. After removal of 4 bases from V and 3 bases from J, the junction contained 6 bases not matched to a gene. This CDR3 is CASSIDRGLYEQYF. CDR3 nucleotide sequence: TGTGCCAGCAGCATAGACAGGGGCCTCTACGAGCAGTACTTC.

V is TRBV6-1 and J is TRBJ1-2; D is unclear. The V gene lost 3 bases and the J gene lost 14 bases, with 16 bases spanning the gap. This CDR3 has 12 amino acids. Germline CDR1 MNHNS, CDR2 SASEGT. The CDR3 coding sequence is TGTGCCAGCAGTGAGGCAGAAATTGGCTCAACCTTC. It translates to CASSEAEIGSTF.

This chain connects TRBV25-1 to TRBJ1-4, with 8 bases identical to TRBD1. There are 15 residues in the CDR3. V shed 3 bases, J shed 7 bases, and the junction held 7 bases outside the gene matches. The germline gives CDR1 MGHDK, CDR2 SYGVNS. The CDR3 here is CASSELTGAGEKLFF. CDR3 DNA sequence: TGTGCCAGCAGTGAGTTGACAGGGGCTGGTGAAAAACTGTTTTTT.

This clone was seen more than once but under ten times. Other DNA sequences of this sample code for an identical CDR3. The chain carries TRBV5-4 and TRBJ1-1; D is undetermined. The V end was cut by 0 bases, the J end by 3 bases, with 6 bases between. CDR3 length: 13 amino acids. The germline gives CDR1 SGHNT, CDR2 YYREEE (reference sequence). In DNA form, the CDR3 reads TGTGCCAGCAGCTTGGGCCGAGACACTGAAGCTTTCTTT. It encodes CASSLGRDTEAFF.

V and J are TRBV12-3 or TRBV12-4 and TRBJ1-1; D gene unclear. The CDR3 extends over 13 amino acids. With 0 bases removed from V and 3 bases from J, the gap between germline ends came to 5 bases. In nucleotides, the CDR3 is TGTGCCAGCAGTTTAGCGGCCCACACTGAAGCTTTCTTT. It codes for CASSLAAHTEAFF.

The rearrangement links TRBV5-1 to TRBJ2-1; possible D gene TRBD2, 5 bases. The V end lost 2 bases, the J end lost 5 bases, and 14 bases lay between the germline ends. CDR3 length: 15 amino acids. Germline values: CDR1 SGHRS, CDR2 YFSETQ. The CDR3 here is CASSFASPINNEQFF. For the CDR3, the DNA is TGCGCCAGCAGCTTCGCTAGCCCTATCAACAATGAGCAGTTCTTC.

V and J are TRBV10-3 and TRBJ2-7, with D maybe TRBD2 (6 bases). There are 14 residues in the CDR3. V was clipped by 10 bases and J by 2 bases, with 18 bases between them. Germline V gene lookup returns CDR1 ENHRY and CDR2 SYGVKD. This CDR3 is CATSTGTGAYEQYF. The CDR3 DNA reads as TGTGCCACCTCAACCGGGACGGGGGCCTACGAGCAGTACTTC.